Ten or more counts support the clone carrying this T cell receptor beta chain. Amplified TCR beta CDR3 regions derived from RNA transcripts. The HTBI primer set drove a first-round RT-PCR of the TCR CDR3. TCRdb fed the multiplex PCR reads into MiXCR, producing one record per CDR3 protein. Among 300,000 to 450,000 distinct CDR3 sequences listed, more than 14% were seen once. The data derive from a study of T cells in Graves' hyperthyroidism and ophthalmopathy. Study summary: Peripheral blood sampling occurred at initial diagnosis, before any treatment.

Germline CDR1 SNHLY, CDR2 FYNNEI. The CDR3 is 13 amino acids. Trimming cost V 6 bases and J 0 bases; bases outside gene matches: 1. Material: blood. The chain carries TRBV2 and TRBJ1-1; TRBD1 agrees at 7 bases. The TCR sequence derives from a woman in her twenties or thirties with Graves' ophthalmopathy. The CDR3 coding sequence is TGTGCCAGCAGGACAGGGTTGAACACTGAAGCTTTCTTT. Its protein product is CASRTGLNTEAFF.